This TCR beta chain is drawn from a study of OX40 agonist ivuxolimab in advanced cancers. Whole-study findings and limits: CD4+ T cells averaged fewer expanded clones than CD8+ T cells.

The table came from immunoSEQ multiplex PCR; TCRdb's copy has only in-frame clones and leaves some out. The table lists about 68,000 clones, about 83% of them singletons, with around 0.7% in the top ten. Germline-derived CDR1 and CDR2 are SGHTA and FQGNSA. V lost 0 bases, J lost 5 bases, and 13 bases lay in between. The CDR3 is 15 amino acids. For this clone: The antigen is undetermined.

No patient had autoimmune disease or received systemic immunosuppression. The rearrangement joins TRBV7-2 to TRBJ2-5, with TRBD2 as a possible D gene (7 bases). The sequencing here drew on CD4+ or CD8+ T cells sorted from blood, taken in a trial of the OX40 agonist ivuxolimab. The source is an adult with an advanced solid tumor such as melanoma, head and neck, liver or kidney cancer. CDR3 DNA sequence: TGTGCCAGCAGCTTAGCGGGGGGGCCGGGGGAGACCCAGTACTTC. This encodes CASSLAGGPGETQYF.